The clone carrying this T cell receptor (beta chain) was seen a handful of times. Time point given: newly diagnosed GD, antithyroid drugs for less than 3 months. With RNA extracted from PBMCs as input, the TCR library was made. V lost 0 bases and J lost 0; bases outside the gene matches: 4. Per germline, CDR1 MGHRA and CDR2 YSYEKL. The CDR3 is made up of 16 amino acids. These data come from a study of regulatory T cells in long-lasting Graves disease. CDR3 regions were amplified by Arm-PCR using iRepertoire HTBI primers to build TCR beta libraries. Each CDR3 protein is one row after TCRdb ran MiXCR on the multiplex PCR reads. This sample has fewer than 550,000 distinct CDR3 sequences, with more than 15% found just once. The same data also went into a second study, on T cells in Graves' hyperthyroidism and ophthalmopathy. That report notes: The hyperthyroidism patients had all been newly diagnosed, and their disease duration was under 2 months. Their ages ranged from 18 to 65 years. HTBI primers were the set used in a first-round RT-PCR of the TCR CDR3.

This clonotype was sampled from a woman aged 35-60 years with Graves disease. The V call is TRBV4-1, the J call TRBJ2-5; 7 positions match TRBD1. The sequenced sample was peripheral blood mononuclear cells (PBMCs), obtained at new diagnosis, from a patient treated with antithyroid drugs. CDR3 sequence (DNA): TGCGCCAGCAGCCAAGATCGGGACAGCTACCAAGAGACCCAGTACTTC. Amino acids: CASSQDRDSYQETQYF.